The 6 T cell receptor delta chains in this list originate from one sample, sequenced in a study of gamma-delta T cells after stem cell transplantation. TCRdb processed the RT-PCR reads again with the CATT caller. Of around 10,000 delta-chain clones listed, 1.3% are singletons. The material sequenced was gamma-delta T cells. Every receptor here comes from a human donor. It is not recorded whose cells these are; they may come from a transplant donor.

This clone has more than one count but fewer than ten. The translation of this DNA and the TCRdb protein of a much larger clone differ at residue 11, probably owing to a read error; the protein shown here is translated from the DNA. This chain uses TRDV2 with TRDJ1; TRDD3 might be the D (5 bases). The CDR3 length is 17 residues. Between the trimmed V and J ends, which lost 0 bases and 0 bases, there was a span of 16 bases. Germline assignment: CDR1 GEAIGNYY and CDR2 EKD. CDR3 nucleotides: TGTGCCTGTGACACCGTAGGGGGTCCCCCGCACACCGATAAACTCATCTTT. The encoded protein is CACDTVGGPPHTDKLIF.

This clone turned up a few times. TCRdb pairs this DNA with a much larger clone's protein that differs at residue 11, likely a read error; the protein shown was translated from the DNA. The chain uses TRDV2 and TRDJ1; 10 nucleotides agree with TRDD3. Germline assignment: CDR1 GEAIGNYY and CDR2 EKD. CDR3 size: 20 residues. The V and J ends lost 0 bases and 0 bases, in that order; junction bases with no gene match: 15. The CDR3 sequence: CACDTVATGGSVVDTDKLIF. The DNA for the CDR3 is TGTGCCTGTGACACCGTGGCGACTGGGGGATCCGTAGTAGACACCGATAAACTCATCTTT.

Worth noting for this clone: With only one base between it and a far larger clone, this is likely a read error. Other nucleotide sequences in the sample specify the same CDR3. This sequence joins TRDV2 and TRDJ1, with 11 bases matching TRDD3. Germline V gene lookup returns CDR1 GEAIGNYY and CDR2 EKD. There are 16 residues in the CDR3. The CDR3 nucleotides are TGTGCCTGCGACACCGTGGGGGATACGCCGGCCGATAAACTCATCTTT. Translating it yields CACDTVGDTPADKLIF.

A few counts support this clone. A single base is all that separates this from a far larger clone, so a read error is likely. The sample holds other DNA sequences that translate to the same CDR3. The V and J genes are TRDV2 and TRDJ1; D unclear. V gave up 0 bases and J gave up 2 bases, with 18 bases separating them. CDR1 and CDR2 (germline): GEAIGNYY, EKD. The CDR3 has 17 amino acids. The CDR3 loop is CACDTLLNSGDTDKLIF. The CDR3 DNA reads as TGTGCCTGTGACACCCTTCTCAACTCGGGAGATACCGATAAACTCATCTTT.

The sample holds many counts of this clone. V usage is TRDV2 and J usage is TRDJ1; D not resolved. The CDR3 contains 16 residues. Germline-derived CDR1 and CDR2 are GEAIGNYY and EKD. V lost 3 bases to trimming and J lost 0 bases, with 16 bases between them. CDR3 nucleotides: TGTGCCTGTGACGGTGTGGGTGAACCCCACACCGATAAACTCATCTTT. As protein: CACDGVGEPHTDKLIF.

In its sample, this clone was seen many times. Here the CDR3 DNA reads TGTGCCTGTGACACCGTGGGGGATACGACCCCCACCGATAAACTCATCTTT. It yields the protein CACDTVGDTTPTDKLIF. The J gene is TRDJ1, the V gene TRDV2; 11 nucleotides align to TRDD3. Looked up from germline, CDR1 is GEAIGNYY and CDR2 is EKD. The junction had 6 bases not matched to a gene; V was cut back by 0 bases and J by 1 base. The CDR3 has 17 residues.